This T cell receptor (beta chain) was profiled in a study of CD8 T cells in Susac syndrome. The CDR3 loop spans 15 amino acids. Germline CDR1 SNHLY, CDR2 FYNNEI. Deletions cut 6 bases from V and 1 base from J, with 15 bases between. CD8+ and CD4+ T cells from blood underwent TCR beta sequencing, which was carried out in a high-throughput format. Age- and sex-matched healthy donors served as the control group. The RNA input was roughly 0.45 to 1 ug, and it was reverse transcribed with random hexamers. immunoSEQ multiplex PCR amplified TCR beta CDR3 across 54 Vbeta, 13 Jbeta. TCRdb re-called the immunoSEQ multiplex PCR reads with MiXCR, one entry per CDR3 protein. The sample comprises approximately 120,000 distinct CDR3 sequences, over 85% of which are singletons, and 0.087% rests with the top ten.

The sample comprised CD4+ T cells from PBMCs. The V gene is TRBV2, the J gene TRBJ1-1, with TRBD1 as a possible D gene (5 bases). The clonotype was recovered from a human donor in good health. The CDR3, as DNA: TGTGCCAGCAGCCCCTCGGGGCGGGGGAACACTGAAGCTTTCTTT. Protein sequence: CASSPSGRGNTEAFF.